This T cell receptor beta chain originates from a study of T cells in Graves' hyperthyroidism and ophthalmopathy (dated by TCRdb to about 2019). Background on the whole study: Peripheral blood samples were taken at the time of initial diagnosis, prior to any treatment. A discovery cohort of about 96 patients, 43 with Graves' ophthalmopathy and 57 with stable Graves' hyperthyroidism, was used to find distinguishing TCR V-J signatures. An independent validation cohort of about 20 hyperthyroidism patients and more than 15 patients who later progressed to ophthalmopathy tested prospective prediction of ophthalmopathy. For training and testing, the roughly 97 patients in the discovery cohort were randomly divided in a 7:3 ratio. The study also compared thyroid tissue and blood T-cell repertoires from about six Graves' hyperthyroidism patients. After blood sampling, hyperthyroidism patients were treated with methimazole at a starting dose of 30 mg daily, and ophthalmopathy patients were treated with high-dose intravenous methylprednisolone. The paper describes TCR Vbeta CDR3 sequencing of 140 or so peripheral blood samples, made up of about 40 ophthalmopathy patients, some 80 hyperthyroidism patients and around 17 progressor patients.

As for this clonotype: Its antigen is still unknown. It has no much larger one-base neighbor in the sample; base qualities were not kept.

The TCR beta CDR3 regions were amplified from RNA transcripts. The TCR CDR3 was subjected to a first round of RT-PCR using the HTBI primer set and the Qiagen OneStep RT-PCR kit. The libraries were constructed in a second round of multiplex PCR and then size-selected and purified. Paired-end sequencing of the libraries was performed with 100 bp reads on an Illumina HiSeq2000. Under the source paper's analysis protocol: Raw data were processed with SOAPnuke, discarding reads with adapters, uncalled bases, mean Phred below 15, or no exact constant-primer or identifier match. High-quality paired reads were merged with COPE v1.2.5, and unique nucleotide sequences were defined as clonotypes. MiTCR v1.1 was used to align the clonotypes against IMGT TRBV, TRBD and TRBJ reference segments. Analysis was restricted to V-J combinations with a frequency above 0.0001, which covered just over 98% of repertoires. The TCS score was defined as F50 (clonal expansion) divided by E x V (chaos), with BLOSUM62-based TCRdist calculated between CDR3 peptides within each V-J. Welch's t-statistics and random forest reduced roughly 530 V-J features to 10 to 15, which were used in a naive Bayes classifier (R e1071). The raw public reads went through TCRdb reprocessing: fastp at Q25, MiXCR clone calling, in-frame beta chains kept. Under each unique CDR3 protein, matching rows form one entry showing the most common genes and DNA. TCRdb's processing, not the authors', yielded these V and J calls. Across this sample there are a few hundred thousand distinct CDR3 sequences, with around 15% seen only once. The top ten clones comprise roughly 53% of the sample.

The germline V gene (reference sequence) supplies CDR1 LNHDA and CDR2 SQIVND. The V end gives up 3 bases and the J end 4 bases, leaving 8 bases in the junction not matched to a gene. From cysteine to phenylalanine, the CDR3 is 17 amino acids long. Only the CDR3 part of the read is kept: 51 bases, read in frame from the first base. The full study reports these points: Sample size was not statistically predetermined, and blinding of investigators to group allocation was not performed. Blood samples also contained most of the expanded thyroid clonotypes (frequency above 0.001), which suggests that blood repertoires may reflect thyroid immune responses. In validation, the model predicted progression to ophthalmopathy a median of about 5.9 months before onset, with approximately 68% sensitivity and nearly 75% specificity. Ophthalmopathy was separated from stable hyperthyroidism by a 13 V-J signature model, with around 90% sensitivity and about 81% specificity obtained in cross-validation and 80%/75% obtained in testing.

In the ophthalmopathy patients, disease was moderately to severely active, with a Clinical Activity Score of 3 or more, a NOSPECS grade of 4 or more, and a duration of less than 3 months. Any patient with an uncontrolled infection, another autoimmune disease, pregnancy or lactation was excluded. Diagnoses were based on clinical symptoms, serum thyroxine and TRAb, thyroid ultrasound and orbital computed tomography. PBMCs were isolated from 8 to 10 ml of fresh peripheral blood by Ficoll-Paque density gradient centrifugation. Trizol reagent was used to extract total RNA, and RNA quality was then checked on an Agilent 2100 Bioanalyzer.

The sequence came from a woman in her sixties with Graves' ophthalmopathy. The receptor chain draws on TRBV19 and TRBJ1-5, with 11 bases matching TRBD1. Sequencing was done on a sample of blood. The nucleotide sequence reads TGTGCCAGTAGTATCCCCCGGACAGGGGGCAGGAATCAGCCCCAGCATTTT. It specifies CASSIPRTGGRNQPQHF.